This T cell receptor (beta chain) was observed in a study of T cells in Graves' hyperthyroidism and ophthalmopathy. What was amplified from RNA transcripts were TCR beta CDR3 regions. Researchers ran a first-round RT-PCR on the TCR CDR3 using the HTBI primer set. TCRdb analysed the multiplex PCR reads with MiXCR anew, one entry per CDR3 protein. The sample has about 410,000 distinct CDR3 sequences, 14% to 15% seen once. Study-level findings and limits: The model foresaw ophthalmopathy a median approximately 6.3 months prior to onset.

Germline V lookup: CDR1 MGHRA, CDR2 YSYEKL. V lost 7 bases and J lost 4, with 13 bases in between. CDR3 length: 14 amino acids. A roughly 10 ml volume of fresh peripheral blood provided the PBMCs. Turning to this clonotype: What it binds is not known.

The sequence was obtained from a man aged 18 to 35 with Graves' ophthalmopathy. The material sequenced was blood. The chain uses TRBV4-1 and TRBJ2-2, with TRBD1 as a possible D gene (5 bases). The CDR3 sequence: CASTLTGFTGELFF. Here the CDR3 DNA reads TGCGCCAGCACCCTAACAGGTTTCACCGGGGAGCTGTTTTTT.